This TCR beta chain originates from a study of T cells after yellow fever vaccination. Study information: Preparation of fractions with low cell numbers was performed using SMART-Seq v4 Ultra Low Input. Study-level findings and limits: Weaker, the secondary response had a peak occurring faster, on day 5 versus 15. CD4 and CD8 compartments shared a small share of clonotypes.

Germline V lookup: CDR1 SGHDT, CDR2 YYEEEE. J was trimmed by 0 bases and V by 4 bases; bases with no gene match: 13. The CDR3 loop spans 17 amino acids. Note on this clonotype: Its matching antigen is unknown.

TCRdb reprocessed the 5' RACE reads with MiXCR, giving one entry per CDR3 protein. Among about 260,000 distinct CDR3 sequences, over 10% were seen once, and the ten largest hold 0.45% to 0.65%. The chain employs TRBV5-6 and TRBJ2-7, with 7 bases fitting TRBD1. The sequence was collected from a man younger than 45 who received the YFV17D yellow fever vaccine. Source: CD4+ T cells sorted from PBMCs, taken 45 days after the yellow fever booster vaccination. Here the CDR3 DNA reads TGTGCCAGCAGCCACTGGTTGACTGACAGGGCCTCCTACGAGCAGTACTTC. Translation: CASSHWLTDRASYEQYF.